The 6 T cell receptor beta chains presented below share a single source sample, sequenced in a study of cytomegalovirus exposure and HLA in healthy donors. This PCR relied on a set of 60 Vbeta primers and 13 Jbeta primers. Profiled with immunoSEQ multiplex PCR; TCRdb holds only in-frame clones, not every one. The sample holds 120,000 or so clones, 75% seen once. Sequenced input: PBMCs. These receptors were collected from a woman aged 50 to 60 in good health and CMV-seronegative.

This sequence joins TRBV4-3 and TRBJ2-7; D may be TRBD1 (7 bases). Looked up from germline, CDR1 is LGHNA and CDR2 is YSLEER. V was trimmed by 5 bases and J by 3 bases, leaving 14 bases between them. The CDR3 extends over 14 amino acids. CDR3 in DNA: TGCGCCAGCAGCGTGGATCAGGGGGGCTACGAGCAGTACTTC. Translated: CASSVDQGGYEQYF.

V gene TRBV7-8 combines with J gene TRBJ2-5, with TRBD2 identical over 8 bases. From germline, CDR1 is SGHVS and CDR2 FQNEAQ. The V segment lost 1 base and the J segment 5 bases; nucleotides outside the gene matches: 3. There are 14 residues in the CDR3. The chain's CDR3 is CASSLERGLETQYF. CDR3 in DNA: TGTGCCAGCAGCTTAGAGCGGGGGCTTGAGACCCAGTACTTC.

This clone was seen only once. The chain links TRBV6-4 to TRBJ2-1; 7 bases are shared with TRBD2. J gave up 7 bases and V 4 bases, and 7 bases lay outside the gene matches. CDR3 length: 14 amino acids. CDR1 and CDR2 (germline): MRHNA, SNTAGT. CDR3 sequence reads: CASSGAGEGNEQFF. CDR3 sequence (DNA): TGTGCCAGCAGTGGCGCGGGGGAAGGGAATGAGCAGTTCTTC.

The CDR3 nucleotides read TGTGCCAGCAGCAAATTCAGCGGGAGGGCCTACAATGAGCAGTTCTTC. Its protein product is CASSKFSGRAYNEQFF. The gene calls are TRBV21-1 and TRBJ2-1; the listed D gene, TRBD2, was not tested against the DNA. TRBV21-1 is a documented pseudogene. The CDR3 consists of 16 residues.

This clone was observed once. J is TRBJ2-5 and V is TRBV6-1; D unclear. This CDR3 comprises 12 residues. The V end was cut by 0 bases, the J end by 5 bases, with 4 bases between. Germline loops: CDR1 MNHNS, CDR2 SASEGT. CDR3 DNA sequence: TGTGCCAGCAGTGAAGCACGGGAGACCCAGTACTTC. Its translation is CASSEARETQYF.

This clone was picked up one time. This chain uses TRBV6-1 with TRBJ2-5; possible D gene TRBD2, 5 bases. Gene TRBJ2-7 matches the end of the DNA better, so the J call may be wrong. CDR3 size: 14 residues. The germline V gene has CDR1 MNHNS and CDR2 SASEGT. The CDR3 sequence is CASNSGLELYEQYF. In nucleotides, the CDR3 is TGTGCCAGCAACTCTGGACTGGAGCTCTACGAGCAGTACTTC.